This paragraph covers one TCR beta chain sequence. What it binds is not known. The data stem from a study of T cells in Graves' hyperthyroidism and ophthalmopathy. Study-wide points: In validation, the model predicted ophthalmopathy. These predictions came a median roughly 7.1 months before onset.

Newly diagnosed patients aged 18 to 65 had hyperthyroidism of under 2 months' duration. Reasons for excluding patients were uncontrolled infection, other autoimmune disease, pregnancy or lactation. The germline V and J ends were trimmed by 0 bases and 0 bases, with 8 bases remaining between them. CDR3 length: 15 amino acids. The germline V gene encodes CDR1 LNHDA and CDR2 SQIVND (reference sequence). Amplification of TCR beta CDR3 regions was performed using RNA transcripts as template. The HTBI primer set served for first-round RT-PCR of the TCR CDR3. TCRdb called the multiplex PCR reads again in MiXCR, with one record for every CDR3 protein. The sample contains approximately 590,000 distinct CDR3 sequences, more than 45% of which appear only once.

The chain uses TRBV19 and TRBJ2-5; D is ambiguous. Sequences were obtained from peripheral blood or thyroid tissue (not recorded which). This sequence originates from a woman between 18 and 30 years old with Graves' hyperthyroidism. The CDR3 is CASSIDFGYQETQYF. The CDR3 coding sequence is TGTGCCAGTAGTATAGATTTCGGCTACCAAGAGACCCAGTACTTC. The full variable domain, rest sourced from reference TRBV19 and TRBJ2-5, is DGGITQSPKYLFRKEGQNVTLSCEQNLNHDAMYWYRQDPGQGLRLIYYSQIVNDFQKGDIAEGYSVSREKKESFPLTVTSAQKNPTAFYLCASSIDFGYQETQYFGPGTRLLVL.